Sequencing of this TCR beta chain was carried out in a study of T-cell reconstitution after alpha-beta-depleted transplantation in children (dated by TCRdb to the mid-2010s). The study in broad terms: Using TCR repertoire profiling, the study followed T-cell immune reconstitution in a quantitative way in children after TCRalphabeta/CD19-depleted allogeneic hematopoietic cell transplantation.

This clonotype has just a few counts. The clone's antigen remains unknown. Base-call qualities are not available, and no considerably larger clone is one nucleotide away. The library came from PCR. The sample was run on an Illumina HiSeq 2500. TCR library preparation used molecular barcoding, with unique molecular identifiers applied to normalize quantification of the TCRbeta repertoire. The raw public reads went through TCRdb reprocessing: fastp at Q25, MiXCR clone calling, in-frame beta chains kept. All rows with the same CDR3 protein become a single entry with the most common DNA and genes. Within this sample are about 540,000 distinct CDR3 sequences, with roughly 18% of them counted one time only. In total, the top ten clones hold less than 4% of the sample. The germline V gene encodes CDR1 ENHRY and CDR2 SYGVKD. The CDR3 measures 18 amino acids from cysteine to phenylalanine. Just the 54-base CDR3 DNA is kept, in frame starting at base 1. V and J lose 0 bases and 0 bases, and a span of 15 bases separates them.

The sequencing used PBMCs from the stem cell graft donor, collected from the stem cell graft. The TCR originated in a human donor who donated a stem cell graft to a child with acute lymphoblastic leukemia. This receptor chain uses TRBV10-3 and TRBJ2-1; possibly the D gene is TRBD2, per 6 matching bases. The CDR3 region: CAISESVGDFSSYNEQFF. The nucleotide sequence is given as TGTGCCATCAGTGAGTCGGTGGGGGACTTTAGCTCCTACAATGAGCAGTTCTTC.